These 20 T cell receptor beta chains share one sample of origin, sequenced in a study of shared clonotypes between healthy human individuals. Clones were sequenced by immunoSEQ multiplex PCR, and TCRdb holds only the in-frame ones, with some missing. The table shows about 2.4 million clones, with 93% occurring only once. Material for sequencing was naive CD4+ T cells from PBMCs. Sample subset: CD45RA+ positively selected. These TCRs come from a man between 18 and 29 years old in good health. Some clones in this sample may be carry-over from other donors' samples.

The J gene is TRBJ2-2, the V gene TRBV9; 11 bases line up with TRBD1. This CDR3 has 15 amino acids. Germline V gene sequence: CDR1 SGDLS, CDR2 YYNGEE. V lost 6 bases, J lost 7 bases, and 8 bases stayed unmatched. The CDR3 here is CASTKGQGAVGELFF. As DNA, the CDR3 is TGTGCCAGCACGAAAGGACAGGGGGCCGTCGGGGAGCTGTTTTTT.

This chain joins TRBV7-3 and TRBJ2-7; no reliable D call. Germline V gene lookup returns CDR1 SGHTA and CDR2 FQGTGA. This CDR3 spans 13 amino acids. V shed 0 bases and J shed 6 bases, with 9 bases lying between them. CDR3 sequence (DNA): TGTGCCAGCAGCTTAACCGTAGCAAGCGAGCAGTACTTC. Residues: CASSLTVASEQYF.

This chain joins TRBV5-6 and TRBJ2-3; no reliable D call. The V gene lost 4 bases and the J gene lost 5 bases, with 11 bases spanning the gap. CDR1 is SGHDT and CDR2 is YYEEEE in the germline V gene. This CDR3 is 13 amino acids long. CDR3 in amino acids: CASSRSERDTQYF. DNA for the CDR3: TGTGCCAGCAGCCGTTCCGAAAGAGATACGCAGTATTTT.

The V and J genes are TRBV21-1 and TRBJ1-5; the table's D call, TRBD1, has no DNA check behind it. TRBV21-1 is deemed a pseudogene. The CDR3 contains 15 residues. This CDR3 reads CASSKGTGGRWPQHF. CDR3 sequence (DNA): TGTGCCAGCAGCAAAGGGACAGGGGGGCGTTGGCCCCAGCATTTT.

The genes are TRBV2 and TRBJ2-7; 8 bases agree with TRBD1. Germline lookup yields CDR1 SNHLY and CDR2 FYNNEI. J gave up 4 bases and V 6 bases, and 8 bases lay outside the gene matches. The CDR3 consists of 14 residues. The CDR3, as DNA: TGTGCCAGCAGCATACAGGGGGTGCTTTACGAGCAGTACTTC. As protein: CASSIQGVLYEQYF.

This clone has only one observation. The chain uses TRBV28 and TRBJ2-2; no clear D gene. CDR3 length equals 15 residues. Trimming shortened V by 6 bases and J by 8 bases, and 19 bases separated the two germline ends. In germline, CDR1 is MDHEN, CDR2 SYDVKM. CDR3 region: CASSPSRMGWGELFF. In DNA form, the CDR3 reads TGTGCCAGCAGCCCGAGCCGGATGGGTTGGGGGGAGCTGTTTTTT.

This clone was observed a few times. The gene calls are TRBV10-3 and TRBJ1-5, with 7 bases matching TRBD1. Germline V gene sequence: CDR1 ENHRY, CDR2 SYGVKD. The ends lost 6 bases at V and 4 bases at J; junction bases unmatched: 9. The CDR3 has 15 amino acids. CDR3 in amino acids: CAISDRAGQNQPQHF. The CDR3 DNA reads TGTGCCATCAGCGACAGGGCAGGACAAAATCAGCCCCAGCATTTT.

V gene TRBV4-2 combines with J gene TRBJ2-1, with D maybe TRBD2 (6 bases). There are 15 residues in the CDR3. Trimming took off 4 bases at V and 8 bases at J, with 18 bases between the two ends. CDR1 and CDR2 from the germline V gene are LGHNA and YNFKEQ. The CDR3 is CASSPFGGNNDEQFF. The CDR3 nucleotides read TGTGCCAGCAGCCCCTTTGGGGGGAACAACGATGAGCAGTTCTTC.

The CDR3 reads CASSPRDRDNEQFF. The CDR3 DNA follows: TGTGCCAGCAGCCCCCGGGACAGAGACAATGAGCAGTTCTTC. The J gene is TRBJ2-1, the V gene TRBV7-9; TRBD1 aligns across 7 bases. The CDR3 extends over 14 amino acids. V was clipped by 5 bases and J by 5 bases; unmatched bases: 6. Germline V gene sequence: CDR1 SEHNR, CDR2 FQNEAQ (reference sequence).

With respect to this clone: The sample carries other DNA sequences with the same CDR3. The CDR3 loop is CASSVAGSTEAFF. The DNA for the CDR3 is TGTGCCAGCAGCGTAGCCGGGTCCACTGAAGCTTTCTTT. The chain employs TRBV9 and TRBJ1-1; D remains unclear. Trimming took off 0 bases at V and 4 bases at J, with 7 bases between the two ends. The V gene's germline CDR1 is SGDLS and CDR2 YYNGEE. The CDR3 is 13 amino acids.

The genes are TRBV28 and TRBJ2-7, with TRBD1 matching over 7 bases. Germline lookup yields CDR1 MDHEN and CDR2 SYDVKM. CDR3 size: 15 residues. The V gene end was trimmed by 6 bases and the J gene end by 1 base; junction bases not matched to a gene: 9. CDR3 coding DNA: TGTGCCAGCAGGCGACAGGGCGCCGGGTCCTACGAGCAGTACTTC. As protein: CASRRQGAGSYEQYF.

The chain couples TRBV11-2 to TRBJ2-7; D is tentatively TRBD1 or TRBD2 (5 bases each). Germline CDR1 SGHAT, CDR2 FQNNGV. Trimming removed 2 bases at V and 7 bases at J, with 18 bases between. The CDR3 contains 15 residues. CDR3 region: CASSLSGGSFPEQYF. For the CDR3, the DNA is TGTGCCAGCAGCTTAAGTGGGGGAAGTTTTCCGGAGCAGTACTTC.

This clone was recorded once. The conserved phenylalanine or tryptophan is not found at the CDR3 terminus, so this likely reflects a read error. The DNA is left out, because the CDR3 cannot be placed on it with certainty; the CDR3 is given as TCRdb lists it. CDR3 in amino acids: CASSFVGGPKYH. This rearrangement joins TRBV7-8 to TRBJ1-2; TRBD1 is taken as the D call from the table, unchecked against the DNA. CDR1 and CDR2 (germline): SGHVS, FQNEAQ. The CDR3 region is 12 residues in length, termini included.

On this clone: Other nucleotide sequences in the sample specify the same CDR3. This chain connects TRBV9 to TRBJ2-1; perhaps TRBD2 as D (5 bases). There are 11 residues in the CDR3. Germline CDR1 reads SGDLS; CDR2 reads YYNGEE. V was cut by 4 bases and J by 6 bases, with 5 bases left in between. The CDR3 region is CASSRGNEQFF. The CDR3, as DNA: TGTGCCAGCAGCCGGGGCAATGAGCAGTTCTTC. The variable domain in full, completed from reference TRBV9 and TRBJ2-1, reads DSGVTQTPKHLITATGQRVTLRCSPRSGDLSVYWYQQSLDQGLQFLIQYYNGEERAKGNILERFSAQQFPDLHSELNLSSLELGDSALYFCASSRGNEQFFGPGTRLTVL.

The rearrangement joins TRBV5-4 to TRBJ1-3; 7 positions match TRBD1. CDR1 and CDR2 (germline): SGHNT, YYREEE (reference sequence). With V trimmed by 3 bases and J by 4 bases, 4 bases remained unmatched. The CDR3 sequence is 14 residues long. The CDR3 protein is CASSSPDRGNTIYF. The CDR3 DNA sequence: TGTGCCAGCAGCTCGCCGGACAGGGGAAACACCATATATTTT.

The V call is TRBV27, the J call TRBJ2-3; perhaps D is TRBD1 or TRBD2 (6 bases each). The CDR3 covers 15 residues. Trimming cost V 0 bases and J 7 bases, with 14 bases left between them. The V gene's germline CDR1 is MNHEY and CDR2 SMNVEV (reference sequence). The CDR3 DNA follows: TGTGCCAGCAGTTTATCGACCACAGGGAGGTATACGCAGTATTTT. Encoded protein: CASSLSTTGRYTQYF.

The rearrangement links TRBV28 to TRBJ2-7, with 8 bases lining up with TRBD2. The junction had 14 bases not matched to a gene; V was cut back by 6 bases and J by 4 bases. The CDR3 is 16 residues long. Germline V gene data show CDR1 as MDHEN and CDR2 as SYDVKM. Written as DNA, the CDR3 is TGTGCCAGCAGCGGGTATTGGAGCGGGAGAGGATACGAGCAGTACTTC. Amino acids: CASSGYWSGRGYEQYF.

The chain uses TRBV5-1 and TRBJ1-2; TRBD1 agrees at 9 bases. With 1 base clipped from V and 6 bases from J, the junction kept 13 bases outside the gene matches. Germline V gives CDR1 SGHRS, CDR2 YFSETQ. The CDR3 is 17 amino acids. CDR3 in DNA: TGCGCCAGCAGCTTGCCCCGGACAGGGGACTTTACGAATGGCTACACCTTC. It yields the protein CASSLPRTGDFTNGYTF.

This clone appeared once. J is TRBJ2-2 and V is TRBV19, with a weak D call TRBD2 (6 bases). The germline V gene encodes CDR1 LNHDA and CDR2 SQIVND (reference sequence). This CDR3 is 14 amino acids long. Trimming pared 6 bases from V and 3 bases from J, leaving 11 bases between. The CDR3 nucleotides read TGTGCCAGTAGAACAGGAGGGTACACCGGGGAGCTGTTTTTT. Translated, it gives CASRTGGYTGELFF.

This chain links TRBV28 with TRBJ1-5, with TRBD1 matching 9 bases. V lost 6 bases to trimming and J lost 9 bases; unmatched junction nucleotides: 6. Looked up from germline, CDR1 is MDHEN and CDR2 is SYDVKM. The CDR3 totals 13 residues. The CDR3, as DNA: TGTGCCAGCAGAGGGGACAGGGAAAGGCCCCAGCATTTT. It codes for CASRGDRERPQHF.